Listed below are T cell receptor beta chains from one sample, sequenced in a study of blood T cell repertoires in COVID-19. The table came from immunoSEQ multiplex PCR; TCRdb's copy has only in-frame clones and leaves some out. The table includes 200,000 to 250,000 clones, 84% detected once. Sequencing used peripheral blood. Every receptor here comes from a woman of 80 years or more with active or convalescent COVID-19. Each CDR3 is given with its conserved first and last residue. A D gene is named only where the DNA matches it firmly. Clone size, where shown, is once, few, many, or a class for clones that have expanded.

D,J,size,V,CDR3,DNA
-,TRBJ1-4,-,TRBV7-2,CASSFQNEKLFF,TGTGCCAGCAGCTTTCAAAATGAAAAACTGTTTTTT
-,TRBJ2-1,-,TRBV6-1,CASSERAGEQFF,TGTGCCAGCAGTGAAAGAGCGGGTGAGCAGTTCTTC
-,TRBJ2-5,-,TRBV5-1,CASSSLSGAGETQYF,TGCGCCAGCAGCTCTCTCTCAGGGGCGGGAGAGACCCAGTACTTC
TRBD1,TRBJ1-4,-,TRBV29-1,CSVTLRDRGWNEKLFF,TGCAGCGTCACCCTCCGGGACAGGGGCTGGAATGAAAAACTGTTTTTT
-,TRBJ1-5,-,TRBV6-1,CASSESRSRQPQHF,TGTGCCAGCAGTGAATCAAGGAGCCGACAGCCCCAGCATTTT
-,TRBJ2-7,-,TRBV12-1,CASSVPAGLGGSYEQYF,TGTGCCAGCAGCGTCCCGGCGGGACTTGGGGGCTCCTACGAGCAGTACTTC
-,TRBJ1-5,-,TRBV15,CATSIQSNQPQHF,TGTGCCACCAGCATTCAGAGCAATCAGCCCCAGCATTTT
-,TRBJ1-1,-,TRBV18,CASSSILPTSSTEAFF,TGTGCCAGCTCATCAATACTTCCGACAAGCTCCACTGAAGCTTTCTTT
TRBD2,TRBJ2-1,-,TRBV7-3,CASSLGVAGYNEQFF,TGTGCCAGCAGCCTCGGGGTAGCGGGTTACAATGAGCAGTTCTTC
-,TRBJ1-5,-,TRBV2,CASRELYSNQPQHF,TGTGCCAGCCGGGAGTTATATAGCAATCAGCCCCAGCATTTT
-,TRBJ2-1,-,TRBV7-9,CASSFTAGRNEQFF,TGTGCCAGCAGCTTTACGGCAGGGAGGAATGAGCAGTTCTTC
-,TRBJ1-2,-,TRBV2,CASSERVFYGYTF,TGTGCCAGCAGTGAACGAGTCTTCTATGGCTACACCTTC
-,TRBJ1-6,-,TRBV19,CASQEDSSYNSPLHF,TGTGCCAGTCAAGAGGACTCCTCCTATAATTCACCCCTCCACTTT
-,TRBJ1-1,-,TRBV7-2,CASSLGTGLGTEAFF,TGTGCCAGCAGCTTAGGCACAGGGTTGGGCACTGAAGCTTTCTTT
-,TRBJ1-3,-,TRBV19,CASSINANSGNTIYF,TGTGCCAGTAGTATAAACGCGAACTCTGGAAACACCATATATTTT
-,TRBJ1-6,-,TRBV4-2,CASSLARGENSPLHF,TGTGCCAGCAGCCTCGCTAGGGGCGAGAATTCACCCCTCCACTTT
TRBD2,TRBJ2-1,-,TRBV27,CAASKAGGDREQFF,TGTGCCGCCAGCAAGGCGGGAGGGGATAGGGAGCAGTTCTTC
TRBD2,TRBJ2-7,-,TRBV10-3,CAISRLAETYEQYF,TGTGCCATCAGCCGACTAGCGGAGACCTACGAGCAGTACTTC
-,TRBJ1-3,-,TRBV7-9,CASSRSGNTIYF,TGTGCCAGCAGTCGGTCTGGAAACACCATATATTTT
TRBD2,TRBJ2-2,once,TRBV4-3,CASSQEVLAGLNTGELFF,TGCGCCAGCAGCCAAGAGGTACTAGCGGGGTTGAACACCGGGGAGCTGTTTTTT
TRBD1,TRBJ2-5,many,TRBV6-2/TRBV6-3,CASSFHRGETQYF,TGTGCCAGCAGTTTCCACAGGGGAGAGACCCAGTACTTC
TRBD1,TRBJ1-2,-,TRBV29-1,CSVVPGTGGGYGYTF,TGCAGCGTTGTACCTGGGACAGGGGGCGGGTATGGCTACACCTTC
-,TRBJ1-1,once,TRBV14,CASRRVGTEAFF,TGTGCCAGCAGGCGAGTTGGCACTGAAGCTTTCTTT
TRBD1,TRBJ2-2,-,TRBV11-3,CASSTGGDTGELFF,TGTGCCAGCAGCACAGGGGGCGACACCGGGGAGCTGTTTTTT
TRBD2,TRBJ2-1,once,TRBV19,CASNPGLAVSYNEQFF,TGTGCCAGTAACCCTGGACTAGCGGTGTCCTACAATGAGCAGTTCTTC
-,TRBJ2-7,few,TRBV4-3,CASSQDSGNRYEQYF,TGCGCCAGCAGCCAAGATAGCGGCAACCGCTACGAGCAGTACTTC
-,TRBJ1-2,-,TRBV4-2,CASSQTETRTGHGYTF,TGTGCCAGCAGCCAGACCGAAACTCGTACAGGGCATGGCTACACCTTC
TRBD2,TRBJ2-3,-,TRBV2,CASRLAGLSTDTQYF,TGTGCCAGCAGACTAGCGGGGCTTAGCACAGATACGCAGTATTTT
-,TRBJ1-5,-,TRBV7-2,CASSLTGNNQPQHF,TGTGCCAGCAGCTTAACAGGGAACAATCAGCCCCAGCATTTT